The entry below gives a single TCR beta chain sequence along with its context. As for treatment: preoperative locoregional IRX-2 cytokine immunotherapy. These data come from a study of preoperative IRX-2 immunotherapy in early breast cancer. The protocol was immunoSEQ multiplex PCR, while the TCRdb copy is restricted to in-frame clones and leaves out a portion. Among around 34,000 clones listed, 90% to 95% were seen once. This sequence originates from a human donor with breast cancer. Sampling was conducted from a patient treated with IRX-2 immunotherapy.

The CDR3 sequence is CASSLTTGGTEAFF. CDR3 bases: TGCGCCAGCAGCTTGACAACAGGGGGCACTGAAGCTTTCTTT. V is TRBV5-1 and J is TRBJ1-1; 8 bases fit TRBD1. V shed 1 base, J shed 4 bases, and the junction held 3 bases outside the gene matches. Germline CDR1 is SGHRS and CDR2 is YFSETQ. The CDR3 length is 14 residues.